The rows below give T cell receptor beta chains drawn from one sample of a study of blood T cell repertoires in COVID-19. This table comes from immunoSEQ multiplex PCR, and its TCRdb copy is limited to in-frame clones, with some not included. The table records around 60,000 clones, 84% of them present only once. Sequenced material: peripheral blood. These TCRs come from a man aged 55 to 70 with COVID-19, enrolled during active disease. CDR3s include the opening cysteine and the closing phenylalanine or tryptophan. Each record gives: J gene, clone size, V gene, D gene, CDR3 DNA, CDR3 protein. D genes are given only for firm matches. Clone size is not always given. Where it is, it says once, few, many or a class for expanded clones.

TRBJ2-1 | . | TRBV6-4 | TRBD2 | TGTGCCAGCAGTGACTCGGCGGGGGGCGACCCCAATGAGCAGTTCTTC | CASSDSAGGDPNEQFF
TRBJ2-5 | . | TRBV29-1 | TRBD2 | TGCAGCGTCGGTGGACTAGCGGGGTACCAAGAGACCCAGTACTTC | CSVGGLAGYQETQYF
TRBJ2-7 | few | TRBV3-1/TRBV3-2 | . | TGTGCCAGCAGCAGACAACAAGACTACGAGCAGTACTTC | CASSRQQDYEQYF
TRBJ1-2 | . | TRBV5-4 | TRBD1 | TGTGCCAGCAGCTTTGGACAGGGGGGCTATGGCTACACCTTC | CASSFGQGGYGYTF
TRBJ1-3 | . | TRBV28 | . | TGTGCCAGCGAAGGAGCGGTCGACTCTGGAAACACCATATATTTT | CASEGAVDSGNTIYF
TRBJ2-2 | . | TRBV29-1 | TRBD2 | TGCAGCGTTCGGCGGGAGAGGGTAGACGGGGAGCTGTTTTTT | CSVRRERVDGELFF
TRBJ2-7 | . | TRBV29-1 | . | TGCAGCGTTGAATGGACGGGGGCACTAGTGAAGGATCGGGACAGAGCCTACGAGCAGTACTTC | CSVEWTGALVKDRDRAYEQYF
TRBJ2-3 | . | TRBV2 | . | TGTGCCAGCAGCGGGGGCATCTCGGGGGGACTCCACACAGATACGCAGTATTTT | CASSGGISGGLHTDTQYF
TRBJ2-1 | once | TRBV7-3 | . | TGTGCCAGCAGGGAGAGCGGAAATCACAATGAGCAGTTCTTC | CASRESGNHNEQFF
TRBJ2-3 | once | TRBV5-1 | TRBD2 | TGCGCCAGCAGCTTGGGTAGCGGGGGGGGCACAGATACGCAGTATTTT | CASSLGSGGGTDTQYF
TRBJ2-7 | . | TRBV24-1 | TRBD2 | TGTGCCACCATCCACGGACTAGCGGGAGGGCCTATCCCAAACGAGCAGTACTTC | CATIHGLAGGPIPNEQYF
TRBJ2-4 | . | TRBV27 | . | TGTGCCAGCAGTTTAAGCAGGGAAGGAGCCAAAAACATTCAGTACTTC | CASSLSREGAKNIQYF
TRBJ1-4 | . | TRBV9 | . | TGTGCCAGCAGCGATTCGACAGTAACAAATGAAAAACTGTTTTTT | CASSDSTVTNEKLFF
TRBJ1-5 | . | TRBV28 | . | TGTGCCAGCAGTGTGATAGTGGTTCAGCCCCAGCATTTT | CASSVIVVQPQHF
TRBJ1-5 | . | TRBV18 | . | TGTGCCAGCTCACCTCCGGAGGGGATCGGCAATCAGCCCCAGCATTTT | CASSPPEGIGNQPQHF
TRBJ1-5 | . | TRBV28 | . | TGTGCCAGCAGTTTACCGGGGGACGCCAATCAGCCCCAGCATTTT | CASSLPGDANQPQHF